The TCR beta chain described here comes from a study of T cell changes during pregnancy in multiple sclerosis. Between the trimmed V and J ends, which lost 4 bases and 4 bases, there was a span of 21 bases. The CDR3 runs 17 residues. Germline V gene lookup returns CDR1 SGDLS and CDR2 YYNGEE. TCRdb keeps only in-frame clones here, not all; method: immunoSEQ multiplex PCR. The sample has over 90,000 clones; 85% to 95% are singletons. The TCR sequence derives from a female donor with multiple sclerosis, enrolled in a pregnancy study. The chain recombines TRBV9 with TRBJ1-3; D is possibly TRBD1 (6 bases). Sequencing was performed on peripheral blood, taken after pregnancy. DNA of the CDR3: TGTGCCAGCAGCAACAAAGAACAGGGTTCGTTAGGAAACACCATATATTTT. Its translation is CASSNKEQGSLGNTIYF. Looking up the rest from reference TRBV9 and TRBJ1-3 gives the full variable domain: DSGVTQTPKHLITATGQRVTLRCSPRSGDLSVYWYQQSLDQGLQFLIQYYNGEERAKGNILERFSAQQFPDLHSELNLSSLELGDSALYFCASSNKEQGSLGNTIYFGEGSWLTVV.